Shown below are 9 T cell receptor beta chains from a single sample sequenced in a study of blood T cells in healthy people across ages. Alongside a J-beta primer mix, a sample-barcoded 5' primer served in a second PCR lasting roughly 7 to 11 cycles. TCRdb re-called the 5' RACE reads with MiXCR, one entry per CDR3 protein. The sample records fewer than 800,000 distinct CDR3 sequences, more than 20% being singletons. These data were also filed under a second study, of T cells of mothers and their children.

The source material was blood. These receptors all stem from a boy younger than 18 in good health.

This clonotype was seen a handful of times. The chain has TRBV7-9 and TRBJ2-1; tentatively, D is TRBD2 (6 bases). V was clipped by 7 bases and J by 1 base, with 11 bases between them. The germline V gene encodes CDR1 SEHNR and CDR2 FQNEAQ (reference sequence). The length of the CDR3 is 14 residues. The CDR3 loop is CASNTGSSYNEQFF. CDR3 bases: TGTGCCAGCAACACCGGGAGTTCCTACAATGAGCAGTTCTTC.

This clonotype appeared a few times. This chain joins TRBV5-1 and TRBJ2-6; D not resolved. CDR3 length equals 14 residues. Trimming took off 4 bases at V and 1 base at J, with 6 bases between the two ends. The germline CDR1 and CDR2 sequences are SGHRS and YFSETQ. The CDR3 sequence: CASSDQSGANVLTF. In DNA, the CDR3 is TGCGCCAGCAGCGACCAATCTGGGGCCAACGTCCTGACTTTC.

There are a few counts of this clonotype. The rearrangement joins TRBV24-1 to TRBJ2-5; D not certain. Trimming pared 9 bases from V and 5 bases from J, leaving 12 bases between. The CDR3 sequence is 12 residues long. The V gene's germline CDR1 is KGHDR and CDR2 SFDVKD. CDR3 DNA sequence: TGTGCCACCGAATTGAACCGGGAGACCCAGTACTTC. Protein: CATELNRETQYF.

The chain joins TRBV28 to TRBJ1-5; no firm D call. The CDR3 totals 14 residues. V was trimmed by 3 bases and J by 1 base, leaving 7 bases between them. Germline lookup yields CDR1 MDHEN and CDR2 SYDVKM. CDR3 coding DNA: TGTGCCAGCAGTTTTGCCGAGAGCAATCAGCCCCAGCATTTT. Amino acids: CASSFAESNQPQHF.

This chain joins TRBV28 and TRBJ2-7, with D unresolved. This CDR3 spans 14 amino acids. Trimming removed 9 bases from V and 0 bases from J, with 15 bases in between. The V gene's germline CDR1 is MDHEN and CDR2 SYDVKM. The CDR3 DNA reads TGTGCCAGTTTCTCCGACTCCTACTCCTACGAGCAGTACTTC. It translates to CASFSDSYSYEQYF.

This clonotype was detected a few times. The chain couples TRBV3-1 to TRBJ2-1; 12 nucleotides align to TRBD2. The ends lost 4 bases at V and 2 bases at J; junction bases unmatched: 6. Germline V lookup: CDR1 LGHDT, CDR2 YNNKEL (reference sequence). There are 17 residues in the CDR3. This CDR3 reads CASSPGASGGAYNEQFF. As DNA, the CDR3 is TGTGCCAGCAGCCCGGGGGCTAGCGGGGGGGCCTACAATGAGCAGTTCTTC.

The V call is TRBV7-2, the J call TRBJ2-3, with TRBD1 matching 8 bases. With 5 bases clipped from V and 7 bases from J, the junction kept 14 bases outside the gene matches. The CDR3 contains 16 residues. The germline V gene encodes CDR1 SGHTA and CDR2 FQGNSA. The CDR3 sequence: CASSEGQGTHSYTQYF. Written as DNA, the CDR3 is TGTGCCAGCAGCGAAGGACAGGGAACCCACTCTTATACGCAGTATTTT.

The rearrangement uses TRBV7-3 and TRBJ2-1; no reliable D call. Germline assignment: CDR1 SGHTA and CDR2 FQGTGA. Trimming stripped 4 bases from V and 4 bases from J, with 14 bases between. The length of the CDR3 is 15 residues. The CDR3, as DNA: TGTGCCAGCAGCTCCAAGAAGAGCGATTACAATGAGCAGTTCTTC. Translated: CASSSKKSDYNEQFF.

This clonotype was observed at least ten times. This chain links TRBV20-1 with TRBJ2-5; 7 nucleotides line up with TRBD2. This CDR3 region has 12 residues. V lost 0 bases, J lost 7 bases, and 2 bases stayed unmatched. Germline CDR1 is DFQATT and CDR2 is SNEGSKA (reference sequence). The CDR3 here is CSARDWGGTQYF. The CDR3 nucleotides read TGCAGTGCTAGAGATTGGGGGGGGACCCAGTACTTC.